These 16 T cell receptor beta chains were sequenced from one sample in a study of T cell repertoires in cytomegalovirus infection. TCRdb recomputed calls from the reads with MiXCR, one row per CDR3 protein. The sample lists about 360,000 distinct CDR3 sequences, around 18% seen once, with 8.7% in the top ten. The sequenced material came from PBMCs. These receptors were taken from a human donor in good health (CMV status not recorded). Some clones in this sample may be carry-over from other donors' samples.

There are many counts of this clonotype. The rearrangement uses TRBV6-2 or TRBV6-3 and TRBJ2-2; D is ambiguous. This CDR3 is 15 amino acids long. V was trimmed by 3 bases and J by 10 bases, leaving 18 bases between them. Germline CDR1 MNHEY, CDR2 SVGEGT. CDR3 nucleotide sequence: TGTGCCAGCAGTTATAGGTCGACCCGAACTTCGGAGCTGTTTTTT. Amino acids: CASSYRSTRTSELFF.

This clonotype occurred once. The CDR3 protein is CASSLERVEEQYF. CDR3 nucleotides: TGTGCCAGCAGCTTGGAGCGCGTGGAGGAGCAGTACTTC. The rearrangement joins TRBV5-4 to TRBJ2-7; no reliable D call. Germline loops: CDR1 SGHNT, CDR2 YYREEE (reference sequence). Trimming shortened V by 0 bases and J by 7 bases, and 11 bases separated the two germline ends. The CDR3 has 13 residues.

In this sample, this clonotype turned up a few times. The chain has TRBV5-1 and TRBJ2-3; TRBD1 aligns across 7 bases. CDR1 and CDR2 (germline): SGHRS, YFSETQ. Trimming took 4 bases from V and 4 from J; bases not matched to a gene: 3. The CDR3 consists of 13 residues. The CDR3 DNA is TGCGCCAGCAGCCTGGACAGGTCAGATACGCAGTATTTT. Encoded protein: CASSLDRSDTQYF.

Ten or more counts support this clonotype. DNA of the CDR3: TGTGCCAGCAGTTACAAGGCTAGCGGGGATAGCTCCTACAATGAGCAGTTCTTC. It encodes CASSYKASGDSSYNEQFF. The chain employs TRBV6-2 or TRBV6-3 and TRBJ2-1; 9 positions match TRBD2. The ends lost 2 bases at V and 0 bases at J; junction bases unmatched: 8. The CDR3 extends over 18 amino acids. The germline V gene has CDR1 MNHEY and CDR2 SVGEGT.

This clonotype was counted between two and nine times. The genes are TRBV12-3 or TRBV12-4 and TRBJ2-2; 13 nucleotides agree with TRBD2. The CDR3 totals 17 residues. Germline trimming cut 5 bases from V and 5 bases from J; bases unmatched to any gene: 8. CDR3 nucleotide sequence: TGTGCCAGCAGTCTCCAGACTAGCGGGGGGCCGACCGGGGAGCTGTTTTTT. As protein: CASSLQTSGGPTGELFF.

At least ten counts were recorded for this clonotype. This may be a read error: a much more frequent sequence differs by one nucleotide. This chain links TRBV6-5 with TRBJ1-1; D might be TRBD1 (5 bases). Germline V gene lookup returns CDR1 MNHEY and CDR2 SVGAGI. The CDR3 extends over 14 amino acids. The CDR3 sequence: CSSSSQGGYTEAFF. The CDR3 nucleotides are TGTTCCAGCAGTTCGCAGGGAGGGTACACTGAAGCTTTCTTT.

This clonotype was observed a few times. V is TRBV6-2 or TRBV6-3 and J is TRBJ2-7; the D call may be TRBD1 or TRBD2 (5 bases each). V was shortened by 4 bases and J by 1 base, with 14 bases between the two germline ends. Germline lookup yields CDR1 MNHEY and CDR2 SVGEGT. This CDR3 region has 15 residues. The CDR3 DNA reads TGTGCCAGCAGTTCCCGGGACGGAGTTTCCTACGAGCAGTACTTC. Translation: CASSSRDGVSYEQYF.

This clonotype has more than one count but fewer than ten. This chain uses TRBV19 with TRBJ1-2; D remains unclear. Trimming stripped 10 bases from V and 6 bases from J, with 18 bases between. This CDR3 is 13 amino acids long. Per germline, CDR1 LNHDA and CDR2 SQIVND (reference sequence). As DNA, the CDR3 is TGTGCCACTGCGGCGACGGGCAAAGATGGCTACACCTTC. This sequence encodes CATAATGKDGYTF.

The CDR3 DNA reads TGCAGTGCTAGAGTGATGGGGCAGCCCCAGCATTTT. Translated, it gives CSARVMGQPQHF. The V gene is TRBV20-1, the J gene TRBJ1-5, with D hard to call. V dropped 1 base and J dropped 7 bases, with 8 bases sitting between them. Germline CDR1 and CDR2: DFQATT and SNEGSKA (reference sequence). This CDR3 region has 12 residues.

This clonotype occurred many times. The chain carries TRBV7-2 and TRBJ2-7; 7 bases align to TRBD2. The CDR3 consists of 15 residues. V was pared by 5 bases and J by 3 bases, with 10 bases of the junction left unmatched. From germline, CDR1 is SGHTA and CDR2 FQGNSA. The CDR3 nucleotides are TGTGCCAGCAGCCTGACTAGCCCATCTGTCTACGAGCAGTACTTC. Its translation: CASSLTSPSVYEQYF.

This sequence joins TRBV23-1 and TRBJ2-1, with D tentatively TRBD2 (5 bases). TRBV23-1 is an ORF for which the function is uncertain. V gave up 2 bases and J gave up 0 bases, with 11 bases separating them. The CDR3 loop spans 16 amino acids. Here the CDR3 DNA reads TGCGCCAGCAGTCAACCAGCGGTGGCCTCCTACAATGAGCAGTTCTTC. This gives the protein CASSQPAVASYNEQFF.

The chain links TRBV29-1 to TRBJ2-5; a possible D gene is TRBD1 (5 bases). Deletions cut 5 bases from V and 5 bases from J, with 9 bases between. From germline, CDR1 is SQVTM and CDR2 ANQGSEA. The CDR3 is 11 amino acids. The CDR3 loop is CSVSGRETQYF. The CDR3 coding sequence is TGCAGCGTTTCAGGGCGGGAGACCCAGTACTTC.

The chain recombines TRBV20-1 with TRBJ2-4, with 7 bases identical to TRBD2. Trimming took 3 bases from V and 0 from J; bases not matched to a gene: 8. CDR1 DFQATT and CDR2 SNEGSKA come from the germline V gene (reference sequence). The CDR3 loop spans 16 amino acids. The CDR3 region has the DNA TGCAGTGCTAGGACGGCGGGAGATCTAGCCAAAAACATTCAGTACTTC. Translated, it gives CSARTAGDLAKNIQYF.

The gene calls are TRBV7-9 and TRBJ2-5; 10 bases are a match to TRBD2. CDR1 is SEHNR and CDR2 is FQNEAQ in the germline V gene (reference sequence). The CDR3 length is 15 residues. With 6 bases clipped from V and 4 bases from J, the junction kept 8 bases outside the gene matches. CDR3 nucleotides: TGTGCCAGCAGTCAAAGTCGGACTAGCGGAGAGACCCAGTACTTC. Translation gives CASSQSRTSGETQYF.

There are many counts of this clonotype. The chain recombines TRBV7-2 with TRBJ1-1, with D possibly matching TRBD1 (5 bases). Germline values: CDR1 SGHTA, CDR2 FQGNSA. The length of the CDR3 is 13 residues. V was trimmed by 3 bases and J by 4 bases, leaving 9 bases between them. CDR3 in amino acids: CASSFSGPTEAFF. For the CDR3, the DNA is TGTGCCAGCAGCTTCTCAGGGCCCACTGAAGCTTTCTTT.

The sample holds a few counts of this clonotype. The V call is TRBV20-1, the J call TRBJ2-5; D tentatively fits TRBD1 or TRBD2 (5 bases each). Per germline, CDR1 DFQATT and CDR2 SNEGSKA (reference sequence). This CDR3 comprises 11 residues. The ends were cut back, 6 bases at V and 4 bases at J, with 9 bases in the middle. CDR3 loop: CSAGRGETQYF. CDR3 DNA sequence: TGCAGTGCGGGACGGGGAGAGACCCAGTACTTC.